This TCR beta chain comes out of a study of cytomegalovirus exposure and HLA in healthy donors. About the research overall: About 79 million unique TCRs from HLA-typed donors were held in an early data release.

The CDR3 runs 13 residues. Trimming at V came to 5 bases and at J to 6 bases, leaving 6 bases not matched to a gene. CDR1 is WSHSY and CDR2 is SAAADI in the germline V gene. The PCR had 60 Vbeta and 13 Jbeta primers. Repertoires were generated with immunoSEQ multiplex PCR, while TCRdb's copy carries only in-frame clones and drops some. Among some 54,000 clones listed, around 66% were seen once. Sequencing was performed on PBMCs. The TCR sequence derives from a man between 18 and 29 years old in good health and CMV-seronegative. The chain employs TRBV10-2 and TRBJ1-2, with TRBD1 matching over 7 bases. The CDR3 DNA sequence: TGCGCCAGCAGTCCCGACAGGGTCAATGGCTACACCTTC. Its protein product is CASSPDRVNGYTF.